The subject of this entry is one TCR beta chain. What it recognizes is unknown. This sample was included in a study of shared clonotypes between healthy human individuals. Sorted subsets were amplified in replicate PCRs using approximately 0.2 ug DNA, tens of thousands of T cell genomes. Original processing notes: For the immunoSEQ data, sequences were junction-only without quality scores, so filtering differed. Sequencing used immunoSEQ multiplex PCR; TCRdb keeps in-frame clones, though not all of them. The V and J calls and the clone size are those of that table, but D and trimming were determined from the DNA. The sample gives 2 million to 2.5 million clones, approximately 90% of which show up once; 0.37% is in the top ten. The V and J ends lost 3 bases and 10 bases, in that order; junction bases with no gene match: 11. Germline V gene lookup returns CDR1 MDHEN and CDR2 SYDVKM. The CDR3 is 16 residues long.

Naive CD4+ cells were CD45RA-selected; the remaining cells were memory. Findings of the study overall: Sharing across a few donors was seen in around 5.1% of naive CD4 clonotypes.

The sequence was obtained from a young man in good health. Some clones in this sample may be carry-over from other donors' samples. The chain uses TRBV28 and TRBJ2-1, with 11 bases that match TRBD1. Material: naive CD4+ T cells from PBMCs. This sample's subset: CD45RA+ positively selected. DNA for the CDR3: TGTGCCAGCAGTTTGGGTGGGACAGGGGGATTAGGGGAGCAGTTCTTC. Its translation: CASSLGGTGGLGEQFF.